This is a list of T cell receptor beta chains from one sample in a study of cytomegalovirus exposure and HLA in healthy donors. Only in-frame clones appear in the TCRdb table, and some are missing; sequencing was by immunoSEQ multiplex PCR. The profile covers approximately 30,000 clones, with roughly 44% appearing a single time and less than 2% taken by the ten largest. The sequenced sample was PBMCs. The receptors shown here come from a woman aged 50 to 65 in good health and CMV-seronegative. Both conserved end residues are part of each CDR3. Each record gives: D gene, V gene, clone size, J gene, CDR3 DNA, CDR3 protein. D genes are given only for firm matches. Some rows have no size entry. The others give once, few or many, or a class for an expanded clone.

d_call: TRBD2; v_call: TRBV7-8; clone_size: few; j_call: TRBJ2-3; cdr3_nt: TGTGCCAGCAGCTCCTTAGCGGGAGGGCCATTGGCAGATACGCAGTATTTT; cdr3_aa: CASSSLAGGPLADTQYF
d_call: .; v_call: TRBV5-3; clone_size: .; j_call: TRBJ2-5; cdr3_nt: TGTGCCAGAAGCTTGAGTGGACCTAGCTCGTACCAAGAGACCCAGTACTTC; cdr3_aa: CARSLSGPSSYQETQYF
d_call: TRBD2; v_call: TRBV4-2; clone_size: few; j_call: TRBJ2-7; cdr3_nt: TGTGCCAGCAGCCAAGATGCCGGGACTAGTATCCCCTACGAGCAGTACTTC; cdr3_aa: CASSQDAGTSIPYEQYF
d_call: TRBD2; v_call: TRBV10-2; clone_size: few; j_call: TRBJ2-3; cdr3_nt: TGCGCCAGCAGCCGCTTGGCGGGGGGGTCAGATACGCAGTATTTT; cdr3_aa: CASSRLAGGSDTQYF
d_call: TRBD2; v_call: TRBV7-9; clone_size: .; j_call: TRBJ2-5; cdr3_nt: TGTGCCAGCAGCTTAGGACTAGCGGGGGTCCAAGAGACCCAGTACTTC; cdr3_aa: CASSLGLAGVQETQYF
d_call: TRBD1; v_call: TRBV7-9; clone_size: .; j_call: TRBJ1-2; cdr3_nt: TGTTCCAGCAGCCCCGGTCCCCGACAGGGGGGAAGTAACTATGGCTACACCTTC; cdr3_aa: CSSSPGPRQGGSNYGYTF
d_call: .; v_call: TRBV7-9; clone_size: .; j_call: TRBJ1-5; cdr3_nt: TGTGCCAGCAGCTTAGGAGGCGGGAATCAGCCCCAGCATTTT; cdr3_aa: CASSLGGGNQPQHF
d_call: TRBD1; v_call: TRBV6-5; clone_size: .; j_call: TRBJ1-2; cdr3_nt: TGTGCCAGCAGTTACTCGGACAGGGACGGCTACACCTTC; cdr3_aa: CASSYSDRDGYTF
d_call: .; v_call: TRBV2; clone_size: few; j_call: TRBJ2-1; cdr3_nt: TGTGCCAGCAGTCAGGAGGCGCCGACCGGAACGGCGTTCTTC; cdr3_aa: CASSQEAPTGTAFF
d_call: TRBD1; v_call: TRBV7-9; clone_size: .; j_call: TRBJ2-5; cdr3_nt: TGTGCCAGCAGCTCGCGGGACAGGCAAGAGACCCAGTACTTC; cdr3_aa: CASSSRDRQETQYF
d_call: .; v_call: TRBV4-2; clone_size: .; j_call: TRBJ1-2; cdr3_nt: TGTGCCAGCAGCACCATCTCCTTTCAGGGGAATGCTAACTATGGCTACACCTTC; cdr3_aa: CASSTISFQGNANYGYTF
d_call: TRBD1; v_call: TRBV18; clone_size: few; j_call: TRBJ2-2; cdr3_nt: TGTGCCAGCTCACCGGACAGGGGGAATTTCGAATTCGACCGGGAGCTGTTTTTT; cdr3_aa: CASSPDRGNFEFDRELFF
d_call: TRBD1; v_call: TRBV5-1; clone_size: .; j_call: TRBJ2-5; cdr3_nt: TGCGCCAGCAGCTTGCAACGGGACAGGACACAAGAGACCCAGTACTTC; cdr3_aa: CASSLQRDRTQETQYF
d_call: .; v_call: TRBV15; clone_size: .; j_call: TRBJ1-3; cdr3_nt: TGTGCCACCAGCAGAGATCCAGGGGCAAACACCATATATTTT; cdr3_aa: CATSRDPGANTIYF
d_call: .; v_call: TRBV19; clone_size: .; j_call: TRBJ2-7; cdr3_nt: TGTGCCAGTAGTATACAACAGGGCTACGAGCAGTACTTC; cdr3_aa: CASSIQQGYEQYF
d_call: TRBD1; v_call: TRBV5-4; clone_size: few; j_call: TRBJ2-7; cdr3_nt: TGTGCCAGCAGCTTGGCAGGGGGTTCCTACGAGCAGTACTTC; cdr3_aa: CASSLAGGSYEQYF
d_call: .; v_call: TRBV5-5; clone_size: .; j_call: TRBJ1-2; cdr3_nt: TGTGCCAGCAGCTTGGAAGCAGGAAAAGGCTACACCTTC; cdr3_aa: CASSLEAGKGYTF
d_call: TRBD2; v_call: TRBV4-1; clone_size: few; j_call: TRBJ2-1; cdr3_nt: TGCGCCAGCAGCCAAATGGGACTAGTACCCAATGAGCAGTTCTTC; cdr3_aa: CASSQMGLVPNEQFF
d_call: .; v_call: TRBV15; clone_size: .; j_call: TRBJ1-3; cdr3_nt: TGTGCCACCAGCGAAGGGGGTAGGGTTTCGGCTGGAAACACCATATATTTT; cdr3_aa: CATSEGGRVSAGNTIYF
d_call: TRBD1; v_call: TRBV7-8; clone_size: .; j_call: TRBJ2-4; cdr3_nt: TGTGCCAGCAGCTTTAGCTTGTTAGGGACAGGGGAGAACATTCAGTACTTC; cdr3_aa: CASSFSLLGTGENIQYF
d_call: TRBD2; v_call: TRBV7-2; clone_size: .; j_call: TRBJ2-2; cdr3_nt: TGTGCCAGCAGCGGTCGTAGCGGGGGGGCCGGGGAGCTGTTTTTT; cdr3_aa: CASSGRSGGAGELFF
d_call: .; v_call: TRBV5-4; clone_size: .; j_call: TRBJ2-1; cdr3_nt: TGTGCCAGCAGCTGGGACTTACAGAGTGACAATGAGCAGTTCTTC; cdr3_aa: CASSWDLQSDNEQFF
d_call: TRBD1; v_call: TRBV25-1; clone_size: .; j_call: TRBJ1-3; cdr3_nt: TGTGCCAGCAGGGGACAGGGGTCTGGAAACACCATATATTTT; cdr3_aa: CASRGQGSGNTIYF
d_call: .; v_call: TRBV5-8; clone_size: few; j_call: TRBJ2-3; cdr3_nt: TGTGCCAGCAGCTTCGGTGGCAGGAGCACAGATACGCAGTATTTT; cdr3_aa: CASSFGGRSTDTQYF
d_call: .; v_call: TRBV2; clone_size: .; j_call: TRBJ1-2; cdr3_nt: TGTGCCAGCAGAGAACAGGGACTTGGCTACACCTTC; cdr3_aa: CASREQGLGYTF
d_call: .; v_call: TRBV15; clone_size: .; j_call: TRBJ2-3; cdr3_nt: TGTGCCACCAGCAGAGGACCAAGCGCCCCTGGGCAGTATTTT; cdr3_aa: CATSRGPSAPGQYF
d_call: TRBD1; v_call: TRBV30; clone_size: few; j_call: TRBJ2-7; cdr3_nt: TGTGCCTGGAGCTGGGACAGCTACGAGCAGTACTTC; cdr3_aa: CAWSWDSYEQYF
d_call: .; v_call: TRBV10-3; clone_size: .; j_call: TRBJ2-7; cdr3_nt: TGTGCCATCAGGGACACCCTCGACGAGCAGTACTTC; cdr3_aa: CAIRDTLDEQYF
d_call: .; v_call: TRBV6-6; clone_size: .; j_call: TRBJ2-3; cdr3_nt: TGTGCCAGCAGTTACGGGCAGGGGGATACGCAGTATTTT; cdr3_aa: CASSYGQGDTQYF
d_call: TRBD2; v_call: TRBV15; clone_size: .; j_call: TRBJ2-2; cdr3_nt: TGTGCCACCAGCAGAGATGAGGGACTAGCAATCGGGGAGCTGTTTTTT; cdr3_aa: CATSRDEGLAIGELFF
d_call: TRBD1; v_call: TRBV19; clone_size: few; j_call: TRBJ1-5; cdr3_nt: TGTGCCAGTAGTATAGACCTACCCAATCGGGACAGGGATGAACCATGGCCCCAGCATTTT; cdr3_aa: CASSIDLPNRDRDEPWPQHF
d_call: TRBD1; v_call: TRBV2; clone_size: .; j_call: TRBJ2-7; cdr3_nt: TGTGCCAGCACCCGGGACAGGTCCACCTACGAGCAGTACTTC; cdr3_aa: CASTRDRSTYEQYF
d_call: TRBD1; v_call: TRBV19; clone_size: few; j_call: TRBJ2-1; cdr3_nt: TGTGCCAGTAGTCTCCGGGCCGGGACAGGGGATAACAATGAGCAGTTCTTC; cdr3_aa: CASSLRAGTGDNNEQFF
d_call: .; v_call: TRBV5-1; clone_size: .; j_call: TRBJ2-3; cdr3_nt: TGCGCCAGCAGCTTGGATCGACTAGGCACGGATACGCAGTATTTT; cdr3_aa: CASSLDRLGTDTQYF
d_call: TRBD2; v_call: TRBV2; clone_size: .; j_call: TRBJ2-3; cdr3_nt: TGTGCCAGCAGTGGACTCCTAGCGGGGGGAGCAGATACGCAGTATTTT; cdr3_aa: CASSGLLAGGADTQYF
d_call: .; v_call: TRBV29-1; clone_size: .; j_call: TRBJ1-2; cdr3_nt: TGCAGCGTTGAAGACATCGAGGTCCCCCATAACTATGGCTACACCTTC; cdr3_aa: CSVEDIEVPHNYGYTF
d_call: .; v_call: TRBV4-2; clone_size: .; j_call: TRBJ1-5; cdr3_nt: TGTGCCAGCAGCCAAGAGATTGTGAGGCGCGGCAATCAGCCCCAGCATTTT; cdr3_aa: CASSQEIVRRGNQPQHF
d_call: .; v_call: TRBV4-2; clone_size: .; j_call: TRBJ1-2; cdr3_nt: TGTGCCAGCAGCCAAGATCCGCCGATGACTGAGAACTATGGCTACACCTTC; cdr3_aa: CASSQDPPMTENYGYTF
d_call: TRBD1; v_call: TRBV5-1; clone_size: .; j_call: TRBJ2-5; cdr3_nt: TGCGCCAGCAGCTTGGGGACAGGTAGCCAAGAGACCCAGTACTTC; cdr3_aa: CASSLGTGSQETQYF
d_call: TRBD2; v_call: TRBV10-3; clone_size: few; j_call: TRBJ2-7; cdr3_nt: TGTGCCATCAGGGGGACTAGCGGGGGGGCAAACGCCTACGAGCAGTACTTC; cdr3_aa: CAIRGTSGGANAYEQYF
d_call: .; v_call: TRBV19; clone_size: few; j_call: TRBJ2-2; cdr3_nt: TGTGCCAGTAGTCGAGAGGGCGGGGAGCTGTTTTTT; cdr3_aa: CASSREGGELFF
d_call: .; v_call: TRBV10-1; clone_size: few; j_call: TRBJ1-2; cdr3_nt: TGCGCCAGCACCGGGCGGGGGCCGTATGGCTACACCTTC; cdr3_aa: CASTGRGPYGYTF
d_call: TRBD2; v_call: TRBV5-1; clone_size: few; j_call: TRBJ2-3; cdr3_nt: TGCGCCAGCAGCTTCGAAGCGGGGGGGCCTATCACAGATACGCAGTATTTT; cdr3_aa: CASSFEAGGPITDTQYF
d_call: .; v_call: TRBV9; clone_size: .; j_call: TRBJ1-6; cdr3_nt: TGTGCCAGCAGCGCCATAGGGGGAGGGTCACCCCTCCACTTT; cdr3_aa: CASSAIGGGSPLHF
d_call: .; v_call: TRBV5-4; clone_size: once; j_call: TRBJ1-2; cdr3_nt: TGTGCCAGCAGCTTGACGACAGTTACTAACTATGGCTACACCTTC; cdr3_aa: CASSLTTVTNYGYTF
d_call: TRBD2; v_call: TRBV30; clone_size: .; j_call: TRBJ2-7; cdr3_nt: TGTGCCTCCACATCTAGCGGGAAGGGCTACGAGCAGTACTTC; cdr3_aa: CASTSSGKGYEQYF
d_call: TRBD1; v_call: TRBV4-1; clone_size: .; j_call: TRBJ2-5; cdr3_nt: TGCGCCAGCAGCCACCCTAAGACGGGGGGACAGGGTGGAGAGACCCAGTACTTC; cdr3_aa: CASSHPKTGGQGGETQYF
d_call: .; v_call: TRBV30; clone_size: .; j_call: TRBJ2-1; cdr3_nt: TGTGCCTGGAGTTCAGTGAGGGCCTTTTTTAGTAACAATGAGCAGTTCTTC; cdr3_aa: CAWSSVRAFFSNNEQFF
d_call: TRBD1; v_call: TRBV9; clone_size: .; j_call: TRBJ1-2; cdr3_nt: TGTGCCAGCAGCTCACCAGGGGGATATGGCTACACCTTC; cdr3_aa: CASSSPGGYGYTF
d_call: TRBD2; v_call: TRBV7-2; clone_size: .; j_call: TRBJ2-1; cdr3_nt: TGTGCCAGCAGCTCCGTAGCGGGGGCCCCTCTTCTGTTCTTC; cdr3_aa: CASSSVAGAPLLFF
d_call: TRBD2; v_call: TRBV2; clone_size: few; j_call: TRBJ2-2; cdr3_nt: TGTGCCAGCGGTAGCGGGAGAGCGAACACCGGGGAGCTGTTTTTT; cdr3_aa: CASGSGRANTGELFF
d_call: TRBD1; v_call: TRBV4-1; clone_size: few; j_call: TRBJ2-1; cdr3_nt: TGCGCCAGCAGCCAAGACAGGGACAGGATCTACAATGAGCAGTTCTTC; cdr3_aa: CASSQDRDRIYNEQFF
d_call: .; v_call: TRBV7-3; clone_size: .; j_call: TRBJ2-2; cdr3_nt: TGTGCCAGCAGCTCCAGACCCGGACTCAACACCGGGGAGCTGCTTTTT; cdr3_aa: CASSSRPGLNTGELLF
d_call: .; v_call: TRBV7-6; clone_size: few; j_call: TRBJ2-7; cdr3_nt: TGTGCCAGCAGCGTAACCGGGGGAAGGACCTACGAGCAGTACTTC; cdr3_aa: CASSVTGGRTYEQYF
d_call: TRBD2; v_call: TRBV5-6; clone_size: few; j_call: TRBJ2-7; cdr3_nt: TGTGCCAGCAGCTTACCGGGACTAGCGGTCTGGGACGAGCAGTACTTC; cdr3_aa: CASSLPGLAVWDEQYF
d_call: TRBD1; v_call: TRBV4-2; clone_size: .; j_call: TRBJ2-3; cdr3_nt: TGTGCCAGCAGCCGAGACAGGGGATCCACAGATACGCAGTATTTT; cdr3_aa: CASSRDRGSTDTQYF
d_call: TRBD2; v_call: TRBV7-9; clone_size: .; j_call: TRBJ2-5; cdr3_nt: TGTGCCAGCAGCTTCTACGGGGGGGCCGAAGAGGCCCAGTACTTC; cdr3_aa: CASSFYGGAEEAQYF